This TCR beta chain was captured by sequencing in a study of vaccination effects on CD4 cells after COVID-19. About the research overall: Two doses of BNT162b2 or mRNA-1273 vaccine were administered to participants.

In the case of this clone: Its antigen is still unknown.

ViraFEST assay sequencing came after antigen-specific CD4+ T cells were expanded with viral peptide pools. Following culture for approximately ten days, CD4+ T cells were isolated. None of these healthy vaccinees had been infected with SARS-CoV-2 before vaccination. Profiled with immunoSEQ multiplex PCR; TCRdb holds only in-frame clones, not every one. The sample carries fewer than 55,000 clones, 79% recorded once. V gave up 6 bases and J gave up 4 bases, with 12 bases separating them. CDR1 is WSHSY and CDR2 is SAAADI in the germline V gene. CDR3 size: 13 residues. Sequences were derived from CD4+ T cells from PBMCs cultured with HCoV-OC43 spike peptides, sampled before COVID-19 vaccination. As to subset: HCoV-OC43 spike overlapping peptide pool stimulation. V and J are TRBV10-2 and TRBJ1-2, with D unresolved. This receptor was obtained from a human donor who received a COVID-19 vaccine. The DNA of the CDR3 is TGCGCCAGCAGGGATGAGGCGGTCTATGGCTACACCTTC. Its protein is CASRDEAVYGYTF.